This entry lists 32 T cell receptor beta chains sequenced from one sample in a study of vaccination effects on CD4 cells after COVID-19 (dated by TCRdb to 2022 to 2024). These TCRs are of unknown antigen specificity. Receptors were amplified or captured by the immunoSEQ multiplex PCR assay. The immuneACCESS repertoire file appears here via TCRdb, limited to in-frame rearrangements. These files lack a portion of the clones; in checked studies, under half of the deficit traces to unresolved V genes, and the cause of the others is not known. For this sample the table gives 30,000 to 40,000 clones, of which 60% to 75% were detected only once. The leading ten clones occupy approximately 30% of the sample. The ViraFEST assay stimulated PBMC with viral peptide pools and then used TCR sequencing to identify antigen-specific CD4+ T cell clonotypes by expansion. After about 9 days of culture, CD4+ T cells were isolated with the EasySep CD4+ T cell isolation kit. The absence of prior SARS-CoV-2 infection in healthy vaccine recipients was confirmed by negative nucleocapsid antibodies before and after vaccination.

The source was CD4+ T cells from PBMCs cultured with HCoV-OC43 spike peptides, collected before COVID-19 vaccination. Taken with the paper, the label for cell subset or site translates to: HCoV-OC43 spike overlapping peptide pool stimulation. These receptors all come from a human donor who received a COVID-19 vaccine.

V and J are TRBV7-9 and TRBJ2-2; D is possibly TRBD1 or TRBD2 (6 bases each). Germline CDR1 reads SEHNR; CDR2 reads FQNEAQ (reference sequence). V was shortened by 3 bases and J by 4 bases, with 9 bases between the two germline ends. This CDR3 is built from 14 residues. The DNA of the CDR3 is TGTGCCAGCAGCTTCGGAGGGGGCACCGGGGAGCTGTTTTTT. Its protein product is CASSFGGGTGELFF.

The chain joins TRBV2 to TRBJ1-2; tentatively, D is TRBD1 (6 bases). Germline assignment: CDR1 SNHLY and CDR2 FYNNEI. Trimming stripped 5 bases from V and 2 bases from J, with 18 bases between. The CDR3 spans 16 residues. CDR3 residues: CASSRPTGTSNYGYTF. The CDR3 nucleotides read TGTGCCAGCAGTCGTCCAACCGGGACATCAAACTATGGCTACACCTTC.

The J gene is TRBJ1-2, the V gene TRBV28; TRBD1 aligns across 11 bases. The CDR3 is 14 residues long. Looked up from germline, CDR1 is MDHEN and CDR2 is SYDVKM. With V trimmed by 5 bases and J by 4 bases, 3 bases remained unmatched. The CDR3 sequence: CASSRTGGTYGYTF. The CDR3 DNA sequence: TGTGCCAGCAGTCGGACAGGGGGCACCTATGGCTACACCTTC.

This chain links TRBV5-1 with TRBJ2-7, with D possibly TRBD2 on 5 matching bases. Germline CDR1 reads SGHRS; CDR2 reads YFSETQ. V lost 0 bases and J 1 base, leaving 8 bases between the germline ends. The CDR3 contains 14 residues. The CDR3 DNA is TGCGCCAGCAGCTTGGGGCAGCGGTCCTACGAGCAGTACTTC. Translated, it gives CASSLGQRSYEQYF.

V gene TRBV29-1 combines with J gene TRBJ2-5; 12 bases are a match to TRBD2. The CDR3 consists of 21 residues. The V gene's germline CDR1 is SQVTM and CDR2 ANQGSEA. Losses at the gene ends were 2 bases for V and 2 bases for J; bases not matched to a gene: 21. Here the CDR3 DNA reads TGCAGCGTTGAACTACTCTCGACTAGCGGGAGACTAGGGCCTCTTCAAGAGACCCAGTACTTC. This translates into CSVELLSTSGRLGPLQETQYF.

The chain uses TRBV6-1 and TRBJ1-1; D gene ambiguous. This CDR3 has 13 residues. Per the germline V gene, CDR1 is MNHNS and CDR2 is SASEGT. Trimming left V 2 bases short and J 0 bases short, with 4 bases between. CDR3 loop: CASSENLNTEAFF. The CDR3 DNA is TGTGCCAGCAGTGAAAATCTGAACACTGAAGCTTTCTTT.

The chain recombines TRBV7-2 with TRBJ2-1, with D unresolved. V shed 5 bases and J shed 9 bases, with 11 bases lying between them. Germline CDR1 SGHTA, CDR2 FQGNSA. CDR3 size: 12 residues. The CDR3 nucleotides read TGTGCCAGCAGCCCCGCTGTTGGTGAGCAGTTCTTC. Its protein is CASSPAVGEQFF. Using reference TRBV7-2 and TRBJ2-1 for the parts outside the CDR3, the full variable domain is GAGVSQSPSNKVTEKGKDVELRCDPISGHTALYWYRQSLGQGLEFLIYFQGNSAPDKSGLPSDRFSAERTGGSVSTLTIQRTQQEDSAVYLCASSPAVGEQFFGPGTRLTVL.

The V call is TRBV19, the J call TRBJ2-3; TRBD2 might be the D (5 bases). V lost 6 bases, J lost 6 bases, and 16 bases lay in between. The CDR3 has 14 residues. Germline V lookup: CDR1 LNHDA, CDR2 SQIVND (reference sequence). The DNA of the CDR3 is TGTGCCAGTAGGAAACTAGGAGAGGGCGATACGCAGTATTTT. Amino acid sequence: CASRKLGEGDTQYF. Drawing the rest from reference TRBV19 and TRBJ2-3, the complete variable domain is DGGITQSPKYLFRKEGQNVTLSCEQNLNHDAMYWYRQDPGQGLRLIYYSQIVNDFQKGDIAEGYSVSREKKESFPLTVTSAQKNPTAFYLCASRKLGEGDTQYFGPGTRLTVL.

The chain is built from TRBV25-1 and TRBJ1-1; a possible D gene is TRBD1 (5 bases). This CDR3 is built from 15 residues. V lost 4 bases, J lost 6 bases, and 18 bases lay in between. The germline V gene encodes CDR1 MGHDK and CDR2 SYGVNS. CDR3 residues: CASSGPGGDVSEAFF. The CDR3 DNA is TGTGCCAGCAGTGGGCCGGGGGGTGACGTCTCTGAAGCTTTCTTT.

The V and J genes are TRBV12-5 and TRBJ1-2; TRBD1 agrees at 7 bases. V was clipped by 0 bases and J by 8 bases; unmatched bases: 6. The CDR3 runs 14 residues. CDR1 and CDR2 from the germline V gene are LGHNT and FRNRAP. The CDR3 protein is CASGLVQAGGGYTF. The CDR3 DNA reads as TGTGCTAGTGGTTTGGTACAGGCAGGGGGAGGCTACACCTTC.

The rearrangement uses TRBV3-1 (or the pseudogene TRBV3-2) and TRBJ1-1; D is perhaps TRBD1 (5 bases). V was shortened by 1 base and J by 9 bases, with 12 bases between the two germline ends. Per germline, CDR1 LGHDT and CDR2 YNNKEL (reference sequence). The CDR3 runs 13 residues. CDR3 loop: CASSQVPGPQAFF. For the CDR3, the DNA is TGTGCCAGCAGCCAAGTCCCGGGGCCCCAAGCTTTCTTT.

V usage is TRBV10-3 and J usage is TRBJ1-1; 8 bases map to TRBD1. This CDR3 comprises 19 residues. V lost 2 bases to trimming and J lost 3 bases; unmatched junction nucleotides: 17. From germline, CDR1 is ENHRY and CDR2 SYGVKD. In nucleotides, the CDR3 is TGTGCCATCAGTGAGGATACTCCCTCGCCAGGGGGCCGGTACACTGAAGCTTTCTTT. Translated, it gives CAISEDTPSPGGRYTEAFF.

The chain is built from TRBV6-1 and TRBJ1-3; D is unresolved. V lost 3 bases and J 2 bases, leaving 11 bases between the germline ends. The CDR3 length is 15 residues. Germline assignment: CDR1 MNHNS and CDR2 SASEGT. The CDR3 sequence: CASSEGPGAGNTIYF. The DNA for the CDR3 is TGTGCCAGCAGTGAGGGCCCGGGCGCTGGAAACACCATATATTTT.

The chain employs TRBV7-3 and TRBJ1-3; unclear D gene. The germline CDR1 and CDR2 sequences are SGHTA and FQGTGA. The CDR3 has 15 amino acids. V was trimmed by 1 base and J by 3 bases, leaving 10 bases between them. DNA for the CDR3: TGTGCCAGCAGCTTAATGGGCGGAATTGGAAACACCATATATTTT. Its translation is CASSLMGGIGNTIYF.

The V gene is TRBV12-5, the J gene TRBJ1-2, with D possibly TRBD1 on 5 matching bases. V lost 6 bases, J lost 5 bases, and 13 bases lay in between. The CDR3 extends over 13 amino acids. Germline V gene lookup returns CDR1 LGHNT and CDR2 FRNRAP. The CDR3 loop reads CASGLDSIYGYTF. In DNA form, the CDR3 reads TGTGCTAGTGGCCTAGACAGTATTTATGGCTACACCTTC.

V and J are TRBV5-5 and TRBJ2-5; no definite D call. V lost 4 bases and J 0 bases, leaving 19 bases between the germline ends. Looked up from germline, CDR1 is SGHKS and CDR2 is YYEKEE (reference sequence). The CDR3 is 17 amino acids. The CDR3 nucleotides are TGTGCCAGCAGCGGCACTACGGGCCCATCGTACCAAGAGACCCAGTACTTC. Translating it yields CASSGTTGPSYQETQYF.

The rearrangement joins TRBV4-1 to TRBJ2-5; D possibly corresponds to TRBD1 (5 bases). Trimming cost V 7 bases and J 4 bases, with 16 bases left between them. Germline V lookup: CDR1 MGHRA, CDR2 YSYEKL. The CDR3 is made up of 14 amino acids. DNA for the CDR3: TGCGCCAGCAAAGTTTCAGGGATAGTAGAGACCCAGTACTTC. This encodes CASKVSGIVETQYF.

There are a few counts of this clone. The J gene is TRBJ1-1, the V gene TRBV5-5; D is ambiguous. Between the trimmed V and J ends, which lost 0 bases and 8 bases, there was a span of 8 bases. The CDR3 is 12 amino acids. The germline gives CDR1 SGHKS, CDR2 YYEKEE (reference sequence). CDR3 in DNA: TGTGCCAGCAGCTTGGAGGGTGGAGAAGCTTTCTTT. It codes for CASSLEGGEAFF.

This chain connects TRBV12-5 to TRBJ1-1, with D unresolved. Germline CDR1 and CDR2: LGHNT and FRNRAP. V was trimmed by 5 bases and J by 8 bases, leaving 15 bases between them. The CDR3 runs to 13 residues. CDR3 in amino acids: CASGHSIQAEAFF. Here the CDR3 DNA reads TGTGCTAGTGGTCACTCAATTCAAGCGGAAGCTTTCTTT.

V and J are TRBV5-1 and TRBJ2-3; the D gene is possibly TRBD2 (6 bases). Germline V gene sequence: CDR1 SGHRS, CDR2 YFSETQ. Trimming pared 4 bases from V and 0 bases from J, leaving 6 bases between. The CDR3 sequence is 13 residues long. CDR3 amino acids: CASSGTSTDTQYF. CDR3 DNA sequence: TGCGCCAGCAGCGGGACTAGCACAGATACGCAGTATTTT.

This clone was seen a few times. This chain joins TRBV30 and TRBJ1-4, with D hard to call. The CDR3 sequence is 11 residues long. With 2 bases removed from V and 7 bases from J, the gap between germline ends came to 5 bases. CDR1 and CDR2 from the germline V gene are GTSNPN and SVGIG (reference sequence). The CDR3 nucleotides are TGTGCCTGGAGTAAAGGTGAAAAACTGTTTTTT. It codes for CAWSKGEKLFF.

J is TRBJ2-7 and V is TRBV12-3 or TRBV12-4; 7 bases line up with TRBD2. The CDR3 runs to 12 residues. The junction had 7 bases not matched to a gene; V was cut back by 5 bases and J by 9 bases. CDR3 sequence (DNA): TGTGCCAGCAGTAGGGACTACCTAGGGCAGTACTTC. Its protein product is CASSRDYLGQYF.

The genes are TRBV7-9 and TRBJ2-3, with 10 bases that match TRBD1. This CDR3 comprises 15 residues. Germline-derived CDR1 and CDR2 are SEHNR and FQNEAQ (reference sequence). The ends lost 4 bases at V and 5 bases at J; junction bases unmatched: 6. The CDR3 DNA is TGTGCCAGCAGCTCAGACAGGGGGCAAGTAGATACGCAGTATTTT. Protein sequence: CASSSDRGQVDTQYF.

The chain has TRBV3-1 (or the pseudogene TRBV3-2) and TRBJ1-2; D unresolved. The CDR3 extends over 18 amino acids. The germline V gene encodes CDR1 LGHDT and CDR2 YNNKEL (reference sequence). Between the trimmed V and J ends, which lost 2 bases and 4 bases, there was a span of 23 bases. This CDR3 reads CASSQLSNVRAASYGYTF. The CDR3 DNA sequence: TGTGCCAGCAGCCAACTATCCAACGTCCGGGCGGCCTCCTATGGCTACACCTTC.

V gene TRBV19 combines with J gene TRBJ1-2; 7 bases agree with TRBD1. V lost 6 bases and J lost 4; bases outside the gene matches: 11. The CDR3 consists of 15 residues. Germline V gene lookup returns CDR1 LNHDA and CDR2 SQIVND (reference sequence). Here the CDR3 DNA reads TGTGCCAGTAGCCCCGGACGGGACAGTCTCTATGGCTACACCTTC. Its protein product is CASSPGRDSLYGYTF.

J is TRBJ2-7 and V is TRBV19; 9 positions match TRBD2. The ends lost 1 base at V and 3 bases at J; junction bases unmatched: 1. Germline V gives CDR1 LNHDA, CDR2 SQIVND (reference sequence). CDR3 size: 14 residues. As DNA, the CDR3 is TGTGCCAGTAGTATAGTAGCGGGAGTCTACGAGCAGTACTTC. Its protein product is CASSIVAGVYEQYF.

The chain couples TRBV5-1 to TRBJ1-6; no clear D gene. Germline CDR1 and CDR2: SGHRS and YFSETQ. The CDR3 is 14 residues long. V lost 0 bases to trimming and J lost 5 bases, with 6 bases between them. This CDR3 reads CASSLAGNNSPLHF. The CDR3 bases are TGCGCCAGCAGCTTGGCCGGGAATAATTCACCCCTCCACTTT. The entire variable domain, with the rest obtained from reference TRBV5-1 and TRBJ1-6, is as follows: KAGVTQTPRYLIKTRGQQVTLSCSPISGHRSVSWYQQTPGQGLQFLFEYFSETQRNKGNFPGRFSGRQFSNSRSEMNVSTLELGDSALYLCASSLAGNNSPLHFGNGTRLTVT.

The chain has TRBV9 and TRBJ1-5; 11 bases are shared with TRBD1. In germline, CDR1 is SGDLS, CDR2 YYNGEE. V dropped 4 bases and J dropped 3; count of bases not matched to a gene: 3. The CDR3 has 15 amino acids. CDR3 nucleotides: TGTGCCAGCAGCAGGACAGGGGGCCCCAATCAGCCCCAGCATTTT. The encoded protein is CASSRTGGPNQPQHF.

To note about this clone: At one end, the junction sequence differs from germline, possibly due to a read error. The chain uses TRBV6-1 and TRBJ2-6; no definite D call. Germline CDR1 is MNHNS and CDR2 is SASEGT. CDR3 size: 17 residues. DNA for the CDR3: TGTGCCAGCAGCGAAGGGCCCAGGCCGGCTGGGGCCAACGTCCTGACTTTC. Translation: CASSEGPRPAGANVLTF.

V is TRBV28 and J is TRBJ1-6; unclear D gene. The CDR3 length is 16 residues. The V end was cut by 6 bases, the J end by 0 bases, with 12 bases between. Germline lookup yields CDR1 MDHEN and CDR2 SYDVKM. In DNA, the CDR3 is TGTGCCAGCAGCCCAGACCGGGACTCCTATAATTCACCCCTCCACTTT. Residues: CASSPDRDSYNSPLHF.

V is TRBV3-1 (or the pseudogene TRBV3-2) and J is TRBJ2-1; no clear D. CDR3 length equals 14 residues. Germline values: CDR1 LGHDT, CDR2 YNNKEL (reference sequence). V lost 3 bases and J 7 bases, leaving 13 bases between the germline ends. The CDR3 nucleotides read TGTGCCAGCAGCCACCTTTATAAGGTTAATGAGCAGTTCTTC. It specifies CASSHLYKVNEQFF.

For the CDR3, the DNA is TGTGCCTGTCCTAAGGGGGGCGGATCAGTCACAGATACGCAGTATTTT. Translated: CACPKGGGSVTDTQYF. The chain is built from TRBV30 and TRBJ2-3; D may match TRBD1 or TRBD2 (6 bases each). This CDR3 is built from 16 residues. In germline, CDR1 is GTSNPN, CDR2 SVGIG (reference sequence). V lost 6 bases and J lost 2, with 21 bases in between.